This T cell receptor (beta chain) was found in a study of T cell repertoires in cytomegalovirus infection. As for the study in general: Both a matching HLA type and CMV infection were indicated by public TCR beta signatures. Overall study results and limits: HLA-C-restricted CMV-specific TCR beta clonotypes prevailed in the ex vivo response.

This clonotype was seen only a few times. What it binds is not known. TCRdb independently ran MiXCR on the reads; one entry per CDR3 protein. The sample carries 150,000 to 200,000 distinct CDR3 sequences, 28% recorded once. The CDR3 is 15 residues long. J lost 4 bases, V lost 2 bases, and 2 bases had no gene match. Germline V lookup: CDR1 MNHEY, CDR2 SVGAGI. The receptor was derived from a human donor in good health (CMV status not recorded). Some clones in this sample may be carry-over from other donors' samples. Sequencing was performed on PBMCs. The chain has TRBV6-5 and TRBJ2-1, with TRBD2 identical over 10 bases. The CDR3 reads CASSYTLAGYNEQFF. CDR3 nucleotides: TGTGCCAGCAGTTACACACTAGCGGGGTACAATGAGCAGTTCTTC.